This T cell receptor beta chain was found in a study of blood T cell repertoires in COVID-19. On the study more broadly: PBMCs, B-cell-depleted T cells, or T cells were the source of the cDNA or gDNA that made up the material.

Sequenced by immunoSEQ multiplex PCR; TCRdb stores in-frame clones only, minus some. The table lists fewer than 250,000 clones, about nine tenths of them singletons. This clone was seen just once. Sequenced: peripheral blood. The source of this sequence is a woman aged 55-70 years with acute or convalescent COVID-19.

This CDR3 reads CASSFSSGRGQNIQYF. CDR3 bases: TGTGCCAGCAGTTTCTCCAGCGGGAGGGGACAAAACATTCAGTACTTC. The V and J genes are TRBV6-2 or TRBV6-3 and TRBJ2-4, with 10 positions matching TRBD2. The V gene end was trimmed by 4 bases and the J gene end by 5 bases; junction bases not matched to a gene: 8. CDR3 length: 16 residues. Per germline, CDR1 MNHEY and CDR2 SVGEGT.